One T cell receptor (beta chain) is described in this entry. Its antigen is not identified. TCRdb used MiXCR to reprocess the 5' RACE reads, holding one entry per CDR3 protein. The table has approximately 500,000 distinct CDR3 sequences, less than 25% seen once. The data were taken from a study of identical twins. The study's findings and limits: Surplus twin overlap in beta out-of-frame sequences was less pronounced. Not following the same donors, the study drew its conclusions from cross-sectional statistical analysis.

The CDR3 length is 13 residues. Germline CDR1 is DFQATT and CDR2 is SNEGSKA (reference sequence). Deletions cut 4 bases from V and 8 bases from J, with 17 bases between. These data were also filed under a second study, of T cells expressing NK-cell markers. As that report states: Each of roughly 6 donors carried dominant NKG2C+ clonotypes accounting for about 1.0-8% of CD8+ T cells.

The chain combines TRBV20-1 with TRBJ1-2; D may be TRBD1 (5 bases). This clonotype was sampled from a woman younger than 35 in good health. The specimen was CD4+ T cells sorted from blood. CDR3 in amino acids: CSAKRRSRDGYTF. In DNA form, the CDR3 reads TGCAGTGCTAAAAGGAGATCTCGGGACGGCTACACCTTC.